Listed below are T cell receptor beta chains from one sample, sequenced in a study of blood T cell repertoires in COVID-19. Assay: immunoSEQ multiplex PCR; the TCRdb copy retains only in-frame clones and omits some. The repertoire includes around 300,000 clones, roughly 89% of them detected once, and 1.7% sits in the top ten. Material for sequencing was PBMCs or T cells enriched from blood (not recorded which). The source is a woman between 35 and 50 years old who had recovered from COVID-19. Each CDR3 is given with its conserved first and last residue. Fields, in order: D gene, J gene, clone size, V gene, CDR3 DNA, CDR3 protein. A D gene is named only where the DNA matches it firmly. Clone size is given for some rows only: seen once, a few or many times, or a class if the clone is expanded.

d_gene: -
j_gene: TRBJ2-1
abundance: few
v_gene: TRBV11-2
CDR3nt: TGTGCCAGCAGCTTAGATCGGTCGCGGGGTTCCTACAATGAGCAGTTCTTC
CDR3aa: CASSLDRSRGSYNEQFF

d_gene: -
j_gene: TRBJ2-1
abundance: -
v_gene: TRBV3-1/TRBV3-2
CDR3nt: TGTGCCAGCCAAACAAAGAGCCGACTTGGGACTCGGGATGAGCAGTTCTTC
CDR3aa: CASQTKSRLGTRDEQFF

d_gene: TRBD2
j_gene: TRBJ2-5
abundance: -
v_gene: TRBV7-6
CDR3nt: TGTGCCAGCAGCTTCGGACTAGCTGACCAAGAGACCCAGTACTTC
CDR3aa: CASSFGLADQETQYF

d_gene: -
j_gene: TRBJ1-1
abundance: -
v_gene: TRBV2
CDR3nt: TGTGCCAGTAAGCTCCCGATGAACACTGAAGCTTTCTTT
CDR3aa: CASKLPMNTEAFF

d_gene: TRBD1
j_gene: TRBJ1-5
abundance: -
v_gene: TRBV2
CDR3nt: TGTGCCAGCAGCCCTCGGACAGGGAAGAGCAATCAGCCCCAGCATTTT
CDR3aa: CASSPRTGKSNQPQHF

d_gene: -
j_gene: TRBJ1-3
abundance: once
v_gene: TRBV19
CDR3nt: TGTGCCAGTAGTATGAAGGCGGCCGAACTCTCTGGAAACACCATATATTTT
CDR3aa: CASSMKAAELSGNTIYF

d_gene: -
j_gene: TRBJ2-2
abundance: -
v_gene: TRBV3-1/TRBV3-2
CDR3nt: TGTGCCAGCAGCCAACATTCCGGGGAGCTGTTTTTT
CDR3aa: CASSQHSGELFF

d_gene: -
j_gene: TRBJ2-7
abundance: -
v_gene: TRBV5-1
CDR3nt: TGCGCCAGCAGCTTGTCCTCCTCGAAATATCAGTACGAGCAGTACTTC
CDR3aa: CASSLSSSKYQYEQYF

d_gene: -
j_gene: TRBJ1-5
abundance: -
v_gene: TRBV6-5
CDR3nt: TGTGCAAGCAGGGTAGGAGGAACCAATCAGCCCCAGCATTTT
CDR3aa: CASRVGGTNQPQHF

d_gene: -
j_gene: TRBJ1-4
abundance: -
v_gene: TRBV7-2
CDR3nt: TGTGCCAGCAGCTTATTAGGGGGAACTAATGAAAAACTGTTTTTT
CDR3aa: CASSLLGGTNEKLFF

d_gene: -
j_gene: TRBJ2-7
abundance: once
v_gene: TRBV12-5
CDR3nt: TGTGCTAGTGGCTTAATATCCTCCTACGAGCAGTACTTC
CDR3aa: CASGLISSYEQYF

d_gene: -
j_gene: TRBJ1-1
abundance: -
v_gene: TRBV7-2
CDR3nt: TGTGCCACCACCTCCCAGGATGGCGTAATGAACACTGAAGCTTTCTTT
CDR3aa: CATTSQDGVMNTEAFF

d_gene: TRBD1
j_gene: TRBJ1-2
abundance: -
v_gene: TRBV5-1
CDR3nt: TGCGCCAGCAGCTTGGGACAGGGGGCCACCTATGGCTACACCTTC
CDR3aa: CASSLGQGATYGYTF

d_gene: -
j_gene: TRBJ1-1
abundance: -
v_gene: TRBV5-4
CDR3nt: TGTGCCAGCAGCGGTGGCAGGGTAAAAGCCCGTGAAGCTTTCTTT
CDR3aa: CASSGGRVKAREAFF

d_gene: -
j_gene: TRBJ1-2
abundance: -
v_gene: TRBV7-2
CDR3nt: TGTGCCAGCACCTGGGGCGGTGGTGGCTACACCTTC
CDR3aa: CASTWGGGGYTF

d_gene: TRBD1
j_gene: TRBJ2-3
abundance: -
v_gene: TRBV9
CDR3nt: TGTGCCACTAAGGACAGGGGTTTTACAGATACGCAGTATTTT
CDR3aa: CATKDRGFTDTQYF

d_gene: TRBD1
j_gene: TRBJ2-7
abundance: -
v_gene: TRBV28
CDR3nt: TGTGCCAGCAGTTTAGACAGGGCAGGGAGCTCCTACGAGCAGTACTTC
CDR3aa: CASSLDRAGSSYEQYF

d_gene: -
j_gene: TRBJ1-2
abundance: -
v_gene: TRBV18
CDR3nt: TGTGCCAGCTCACCACCCTCGGGATGGCACTATGGCTACACCTTC
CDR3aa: CASSPPSGWHYGYTF

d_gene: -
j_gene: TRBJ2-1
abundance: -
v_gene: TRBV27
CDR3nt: TGTGCCAGCAGTCGGAGGGGAAATGAGCAGTTCTTC
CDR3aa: CASSRRGNEQFF

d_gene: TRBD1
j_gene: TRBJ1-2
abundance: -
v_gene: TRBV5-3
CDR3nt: TGTGCCAGAAGCTCCCGGGACAGGAGCGGCTACACCTTC
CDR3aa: CARSSRDRSGYTF

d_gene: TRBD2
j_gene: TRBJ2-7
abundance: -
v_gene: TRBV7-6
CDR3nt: TGTGCCAGCAGCTACGCTACTAGCGGGACCCACGAGCAGTACTTC
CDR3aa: CASSYATSGTHEQYF

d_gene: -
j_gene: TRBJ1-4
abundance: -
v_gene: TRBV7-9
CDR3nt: TGTGCCAGCAGCTCGGGAGGGAGAGGTGAAAAACTGTTTTTT
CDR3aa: CASSSGGRGEKLFF

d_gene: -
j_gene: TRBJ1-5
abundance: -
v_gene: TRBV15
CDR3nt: TGTGCCACCAGCACCCAGAGGAATCAGCCCCAGCATTTT
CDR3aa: CATSTQRNQPQHF

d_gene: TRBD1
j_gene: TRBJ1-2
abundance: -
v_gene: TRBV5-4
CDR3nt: TGTGCCAGCAGCTTGTTTGTCGGGACAGGGGCGAACGATAACTATGGCTACACCTTC
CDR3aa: CASSLFVGTGANDNYGYTF

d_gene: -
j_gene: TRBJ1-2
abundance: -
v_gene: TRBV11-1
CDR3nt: TGTGCCAGCAGCCCACGAGGGCGGGTTCTTACCTTC
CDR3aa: CASSPRGRVLTF

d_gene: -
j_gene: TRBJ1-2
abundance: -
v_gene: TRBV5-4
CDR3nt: TGTGCCAGCAGCTTGGTACATAACTATGGCTACACCTTC
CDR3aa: CASSLVHNYGYTF

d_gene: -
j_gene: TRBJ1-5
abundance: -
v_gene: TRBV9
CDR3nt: TGTGCCAGCAGCCTAGGGACTAACTCGGGACAGCCCCAGCATTTT
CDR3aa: CASSLGTNSGQPQHF

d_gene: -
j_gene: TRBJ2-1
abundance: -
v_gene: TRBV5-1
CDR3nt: TGCGCCAGCAGCTTCCGGGGCGGACCTCAAGCGGGCGATGAGCAGTTCTTC
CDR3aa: CASSFRGGPQAGDEQFF

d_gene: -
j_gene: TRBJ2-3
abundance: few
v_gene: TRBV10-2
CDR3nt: TGCGCCAGCTTCGGGGGCACAGATACGCAGTATTTT
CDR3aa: CASFGGTDTQYF

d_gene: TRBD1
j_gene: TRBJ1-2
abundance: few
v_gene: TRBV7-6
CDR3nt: TGTGCCAGCAGCCGGGACAGCCTACTCGGGCGCTATGGCTACACCTTC
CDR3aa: CASSRDSLLGRYGYTF

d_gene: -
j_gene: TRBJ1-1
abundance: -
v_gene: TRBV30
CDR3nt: TGTGCCTGGTACAAACAGGGGAACACTGAAGCTTTCTTT
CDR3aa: CAWYKQGNTEAFF

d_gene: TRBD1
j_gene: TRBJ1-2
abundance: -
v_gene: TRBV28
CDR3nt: TGTGCCAGCAGTTTGCCCGGGACAGGGGGCGCGAGTGGCTACACCTTC
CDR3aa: CASSLPGTGGASGYTF

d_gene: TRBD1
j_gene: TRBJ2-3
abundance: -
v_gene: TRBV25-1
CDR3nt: TGTGCCAGCAGTGAGTCGGACAGGGGTGAAGATACGCAGTATTTT
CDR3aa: CASSESDRGEDTQYF

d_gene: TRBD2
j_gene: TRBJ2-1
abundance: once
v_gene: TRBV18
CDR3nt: TGTGCCAGCTCACCACTTAAAGGGTCTCTAGCGGGAGGTATGAGCTCCTACAATGAGCAGTTCTTC
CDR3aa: CASSPLKGSLAGGMSSYNEQFF

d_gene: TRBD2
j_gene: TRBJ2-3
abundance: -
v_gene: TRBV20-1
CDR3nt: TGCAGTGCGGCGGGAGGAGATACGCAGTATTTT
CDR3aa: CSAAGGDTQYF

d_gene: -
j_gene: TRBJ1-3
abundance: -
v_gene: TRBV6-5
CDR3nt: TGTGCCAGCGGGCGGGGTTCTGGAAACACCATATATTTT
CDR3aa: CASGRGSGNTIYF

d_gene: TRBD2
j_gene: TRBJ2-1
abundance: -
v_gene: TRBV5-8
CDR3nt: TGTGCCAGCAGCCGCACTGGCGGGAGGGGCAATGAGCAGTTCTTC
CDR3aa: CASSRTGGRGNEQFF

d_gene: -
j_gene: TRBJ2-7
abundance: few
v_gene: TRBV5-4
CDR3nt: TGTGCCAGCAGTTCCGGGGGGCAGGGGCGGGGCGAGCAGTACTTC
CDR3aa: CASSSGGQGRGEQYF

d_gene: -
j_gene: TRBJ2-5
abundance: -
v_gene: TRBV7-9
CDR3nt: TGTGCCAGCAGCTGGTTTCAGGGGCAAGAGACCCAGTACTTC
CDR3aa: CASSWFQGQETQYF

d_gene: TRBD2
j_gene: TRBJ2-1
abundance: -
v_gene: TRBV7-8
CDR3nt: TGTGCCAGCAGCAGAGCCGGGCGAGGGCGGGGGGTCTACAATGAGCAGTTCTTC
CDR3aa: CASSRAGRGRGVYNEQFF

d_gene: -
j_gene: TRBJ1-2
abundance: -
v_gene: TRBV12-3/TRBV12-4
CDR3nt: TGTGCCAGCAGTTTACTCAGGGGCTATGGCTACACCTTC
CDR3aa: CASSLLRGYGYTF

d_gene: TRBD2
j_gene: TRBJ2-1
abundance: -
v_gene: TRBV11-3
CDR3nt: TGTGCCAGCAGCCTCCGTGTAGCGGGGGGGCGGAATGAGCAGTTCTTC
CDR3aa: CASSLRVAGGRNEQFF

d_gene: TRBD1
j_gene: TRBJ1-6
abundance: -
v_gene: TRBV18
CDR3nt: TGTGCCAGCTCACCACCGCACAGGGGAGATTCACCCCTCCACTTT
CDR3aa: CASSPPHRGDSPLHF

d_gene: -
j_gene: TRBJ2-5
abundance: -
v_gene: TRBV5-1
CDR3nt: TGCGCCAGCAGGCGGGGGACAAAAGAAGAGACCCAGTACTTC
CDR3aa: CASRRGTKEETQYF

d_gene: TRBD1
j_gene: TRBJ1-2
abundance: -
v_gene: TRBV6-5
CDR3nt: TGTGCCAGCAGTTCCGGACAGGTTTATGGCTACACCTTC
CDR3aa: CASSSGQVYGYTF

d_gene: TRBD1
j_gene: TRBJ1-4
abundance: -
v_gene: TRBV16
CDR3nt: TGTGCCAGCAGCCGACAGGGGACTAATGAAAAACTGTTTTTT
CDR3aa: CASSRQGTNEKLFF

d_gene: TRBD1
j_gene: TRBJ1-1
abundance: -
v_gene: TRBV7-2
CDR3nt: TGTGCCAGCAGCTTCAACAGGGGAAACACTGAAGCTTTCTTT
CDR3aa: CASSFNRGNTEAFF

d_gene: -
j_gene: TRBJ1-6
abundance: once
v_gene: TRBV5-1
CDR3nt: TGCGCCAGCAGCTTGGGTCGGGGGAATTCACCCCTCCACTTT
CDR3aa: CASSLGRGNSPLHF

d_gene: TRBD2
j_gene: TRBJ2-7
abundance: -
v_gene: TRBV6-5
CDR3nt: TGTGCCAGCAGTTCTGATTTAGCGGGCCCCTACGAGCAGTACTTC
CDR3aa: CASSSDLAGPYEQYF

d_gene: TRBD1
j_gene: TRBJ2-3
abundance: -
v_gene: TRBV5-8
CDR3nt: TGTGCCACCTCGATAGGTACAGGGGGGACAGATACGCAGTATTTT
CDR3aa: CATSIGTGGTDTQYF

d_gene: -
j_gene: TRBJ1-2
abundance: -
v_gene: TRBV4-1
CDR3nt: TGCGCCAGCAGCCAAGGAGAACAGACTAACTATGGCTACACCTTC
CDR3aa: CASSQGEQTNYGYTF

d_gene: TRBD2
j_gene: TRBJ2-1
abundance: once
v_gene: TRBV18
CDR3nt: TGTGCCAGCTCACAACTAGCGGGAAACTACAATGAGCAGTTCTTC
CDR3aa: CASSQLAGNYNEQFF

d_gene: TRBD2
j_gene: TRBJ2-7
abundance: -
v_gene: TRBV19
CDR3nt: TGTGCCAGTAGTACGGCTAGCGGGAGTTCCTACGAGCAGTACTTC
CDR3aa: CASSTASGSSYEQYF